This T cell receptor (beta chain) was recovered during a study of molecular identifiers for immune sequencing clone quantification. Germline V CDR1 and CDR2: DFQATT, SNEGSKA (reference sequence). CDR3 length: 20 residues. V was pared by 6 bases and J by 5 bases, with 28 bases of the junction left unmatched. TCRdb redid the calling of the PCR reads with MiXCR, one entry per CDR3 protein. The sample consists of 6,000 to 9,500 distinct CDR3 sequences, just under 35% of them appearing once. The V gene is TRBV20-1, the J gene TRBJ1-5; 7 bases align to TRBD1. Sequencing input: naive CD8+ T cells from blood, with Jurkat cell RNA spiked in. Subset indicated: FACS-sorted CD8+CD4-CCR7+CD45RA+ naive T cells. The TCR originated in a human donor in good health. Some libraries in this study had Jurkat cell RNA spiked in. The CDR3 DNA is TGCAGTGCCTTCAGGCCTATTTCGAGTTTGCGGGACAGTGGGCATCAGCCCCAGCATTTT. This translates into CSAFRPISSLRDSGHQPQHF.